This entry lists 9 T cell receptor beta chains sequenced from one sample in a study of shared clonotypes between healthy human individuals. Produced via immunoSEQ multiplex PCR; TCRdb's table is partial and in-frame only. Here the sample spans about 2.5 million clones, approximately 90% being singletons. The material sequenced was naive CD4+ T cells from PBMCs. Subset described: CD45RA+ positively selected. These receptors all come from a man younger than 35 in good health. Some clones in this sample may be carry-over from other donors' samples.

Notes on this clone: Other DNA sequences in the same sample also yield this CDR3. The chain joins TRBV7-9 to TRBJ2-1, with D perhaps matching TRBD1 or TRBD2 (6 bases each). Looked up from germline, CDR1 is SEHNR and CDR2 is FQNEAQ (reference sequence). The V gene lost 6 bases and the J gene lost 1 base, with 13 bases spanning the gap. CDR3 length equals 15 residues. This chain's CDR3 is CASSLLGGSYNEQFF. The CDR3 DNA is TGTGCCAGCAGTCTTCTAGGGGGGTCCTACAATGAGCAGTTCTTC. The whole variable domain, remainder taken from reference TRBV7-9 and TRBJ2-1, is DTGVSQNPRHKITKRGQNVTFRCDPISEHNRLYWYRQTLGQGPEFLTYFQNEAQLEKSRLLSDRFSAERPKGSFSTLEIQRTEQGDSAMYLCASSLLGGSYNEQFFGPGTRLTVL.

A note on this clone: The same CDR3 is also encoded by other DNA sequences in this sample. V gene TRBV28 combines with J gene TRBJ2-3, with 9 bases aligning to TRBD2. Germline V gene lookup returns CDR1 MDHEN and CDR2 SYDVKM. J lost 2 bases, V lost 5 bases, and 2 bases had no gene match. The CDR3 spans 14 residues. CDR3 sequence (DNA): TGTGCCAGCAGTCTAGCGGGAACCACAGATACGCAGTATTTT. Its translation: CASSLAGTTDTQYF.

This clone was counted once. V usage is TRBV6-1 and J usage is TRBJ2-3; 12 bases agree with TRBD2. The CDR3 is made up of 15 amino acids. The V segment lost 8 bases and the J segment 6 bases; nucleotides outside the gene matches: 9. Germline V gene sequence: CDR1 MNHNS, CDR2 SASEGT. The CDR3 DNA reads as TGTGCCAGCCCCCCGGGACTAGCGGGTCGTGATACGCAGTATTTT. Its protein is CASPPGLAGRDTQYF.

The rearrangement joins TRBV6-4 to TRBJ2-3; either TRBD1 or TRBD2 may fit D (5 bases each). The germline V and J ends were trimmed by 3 bases and 0 bases, with 10 bases remaining between them. The CDR3 contains 15 residues. Per germline, CDR1 MRHNA and CDR2 SNTAGT. The CDR3 loop is CASSEGRSSTDTQYF. CDR3 DNA: TGTGCCAGCAGTGAGGGACGGTCAAGCACAGATACGCAGTATTTT.

On this clone: Additional DNA sequences in this sample encode the identical CDR3. V gene TRBV18 combines with J gene TRBJ2-2; maybe TRBD2 (5 bases). V lost 1 base and J lost 0, with 6 bases in between. Germline V gene data show CDR1 as KGHSH and CDR2 as LQKENI. The CDR3 consists of 15 residues. In nucleotides, the CDR3 is TGTGCCAGCTCACCACAACTAGCGAACACCGGGGAGCTGTTTTTT. Its translation is CASSPQLANTGELFF.

This clone was counted a few times. The identical CDR3 is also encoded by other nucleotide sequences in the sample. The rearrangement links TRBV19 to TRBJ1-2; D perhaps matches TRBD1 (6 bases). CDR1 is LNHDA and CDR2 is SQIVND in the germline V gene (reference sequence). Deletions cut 3 bases from V and 8 bases from J, with 10 bases between. There are 12 residues in the CDR3. This CDR3 reads CASSIPGGGYTF. In DNA, the CDR3 is TGTGCCAGTAGTATCCCTGGGGGCGGCTACACCTTC. The whole variable domain, remainder taken from reference TRBV19 and TRBJ1-2, is DGGITQSPKYLFRKEGQNVTLSCEQNLNHDAMYWYRQDPGQGLRLIYYSQIVNDFQKGDIAEGYSVSREKKESFPLTVTSAQKNPTAFYLCASSIPGGGYTFGSGTRLTVV.

The chain is built from TRBV2 and TRBJ2-5; TRBD2 is a possible D gene (7 bases). Germline V lookup: CDR1 SNHLY, CDR2 FYNNEI. The germline V and J ends were trimmed by 9 bases and 5 bases, with 22 bases remaining between them. This CDR3 is built from 15 residues. This chain's CDR3 is CASKPVGGQGETQYF. In DNA, the CDR3 is TGTGCCAGTAAGCCTGTGGGAGGGCAGGGGGAGACCCAGTACTTC. The entire variable domain, with the rest obtained from reference TRBV2 and TRBJ2-5, is as follows: EPEVTQTPSHQVTQMGQEVILRCVPISNHLYFYWYRQILGQKVEFLVSFYNNEISEKSEIFDDQFSVERPDGSNFTLKIRSTKLEDSAMYFCASKPVGGQGETQYFGPGTRLLVL.

The V gene is TRBV5-1, the J gene TRBJ2-5; 14 bases fit TRBD2. V was clipped by 3 bases and J by 4 bases; unmatched bases: 11. From germline, CDR1 is SGHRS and CDR2 YFSETQ. This CDR3 spans 18 amino acids. DNA of the CDR3: TGCGCCAGCAGCTCATCGACTAGCGGGAGGGCAAGAGGAGAGACCCAGTACTTC. Translated, it gives CASSSSTSGRARGETQYF.

The chain recombines TRBV5-4 with TRBJ2-2; 9 bases align to TRBD2. With 1 base clipped from V and 6 bases from J, the junction kept 4 bases outside the gene matches. CDR3 length equals 15 residues. Per the germline V gene, CDR1 is SGHNT and CDR2 is YYREEE (reference sequence). CDR3 in amino acids: CASSLRAGGPGELFF. The CDR3 nucleotides read TGTGCCAGCAGCTTGAGGGCGGGAGGGCCCGGGGAGCTGTTTTTT.